These 25 T cell receptor beta chains originate from one sample sequenced in a study of blood T cell repertoires in COVID-19. Produced via immunoSEQ multiplex PCR; TCRdb's table is partial and in-frame only. Of around 230,000 clones detected, just over 85% appear once; the ten largest clones hold 2.2%. Sequenced material: peripheral blood. The receptors here all came from a man aged 25 to 40 who had recovered from COVID-19.

The chain has TRBV4-2 and TRBJ1-4; D gene ambiguous. V dropped 3 bases and J dropped 0 bases, with 8 bases sitting between them. The germline V gene encodes CDR1 LGHNA and CDR2 YNFKEQ. The CDR3 spans 15 residues. The CDR3 loop is CASSHPQSTNEKLFF. CDR3 DNA: TGTGCCAGCAGCCACCCCCAGTCAACTAATGAAAAACTGTTTTTT.

In its sample, this clone was seen once. This chain uses TRBV18 with TRBJ1-5; possibly TRBD1 for D (6 bases). This CDR3 has 13 residues. Between the trimmed V and J ends, which lost 2 bases and 7 bases, there was a span of 9 bases. CDR1 and CDR2 from the germline V gene are KGHSH and LQKENI. In DNA form, the CDR3 reads TGTGCCAGCTCACCAGACAGGTCGCAGCCCCAGCATTTT. Its protein is CASSPDRSQPQHF.

This clone appeared a single time. The V and J genes are TRBV4-1 and TRBJ2-7; D not resolved. Looked up from germline, CDR1 is MGHRA and CDR2 is YSYEKL. The germline V and J ends were trimmed by 0 bases and 3 bases, with 15 bases remaining between them. CDR3 length: 16 amino acids. The CDR3 is CASSQDFPTNYYEQYF. DNA for the CDR3: TGCGCCAGCAGCCAAGACTTCCCAACTAATTACTACGAGCAGTACTTC.

This clone was detected only once. This chain connects TRBV5-6 to TRBJ1-5, with D perhaps matching TRBD1 (5 bases). Germline V gives CDR1 SGHDT, CDR2 YYEEEE. This CDR3 comprises 13 residues. Deletions cut 0 bases from V and 6 bases from J, with 7 bases between. The chain's CDR3 is CASSLDRGQPQHF. The CDR3 nucleotides are TGTGCCAGCAGCTTGGATAGGGGTCAGCCCCAGCATTTT.

CDR3 sequence reads: CSVEDRRRNTEAFF. CDR3 bases: TGCAGCGTTGAAGATAGAAGGAGGAACACTGAAGCTTTCTTT. This chain uses TRBV29-1 with TRBJ1-1, with D unclear. V was cut by 0 bases and J by 1 base, with 9 bases left in between. The CDR3 is 14 amino acids. Germline values: CDR1 SQVTM, CDR2 ANQGSEA.

This clone turned up a few times. The V and J genes are TRBV5-1 and TRBJ2-5, with D possibly being TRBD1 (5 bases). The ends were cut back, 2 bases at V and 3 bases at J, with 11 bases in the middle. CDR3 length: 14 amino acids. CDR1 and CDR2 (germline): SGHRS, YFSETQ. The chain's CDR3 is CASSLGAVEETQYF. The CDR3 nucleotides read TGCGCCAGCAGCTTAGGGGCAGTGGAAGAGACCCAGTACTTC.

A single count supports this clone. The chain uses TRBV2 and TRBJ2-3; 11 nucleotides line up with TRBD2. Trimming took 6 bases from V and 1 from J; bases not matched to a gene: 12. The germline V gene has CDR1 SNHLY and CDR2 FYNNEI. This CDR3 is built from 18 residues. The CDR3 nucleotides read TGTGCCAGCAGAGTAATAGCGGGGGGGCCTAATCGCACAGATACGCAGTATTTT. Its protein is CASRVIAGGPNRTDTQYF.

This chain links TRBV12-3 or TRBV12-4 with TRBJ1-1, with D possibly being TRBD1 (5 bases). V lost 6 bases to trimming and J lost 4 bases, with 9 bases between them. There are 12 residues in the CDR3. The CDR3 sequence is CASRLGATEAFF. As DNA, the CDR3 is TGTGCCAGCAGGCTAGGGGCCACTGAAGCTTTCTTT.

The chain carries TRBV18 and TRBJ2-5; no clear D. Trimming left V 5 bases short and J 3 bases short, with 4 bases between. The germline V gene encodes CDR1 KGHSH and CDR2 LQKENI. The CDR3 consists of 11 residues. CDR3 nucleotide sequence: TGTGCCAGCTCATCTAAAGAGACCCAGTACTTC. Its translation is CASSSKETQYF.

The chain uses TRBV7-8 and TRBJ1-1, with D tentatively TRBD1 (6 bases). Germline V lookup: CDR1 SGHVS, CDR2 FQNEAQ. Trimming took off 5 bases at V and 4 bases at J, with 11 bases between the two ends. The CDR3 length is 13 residues. CDR3 in amino acids: CASSQQGVTEAFF. As DNA, the CDR3 is TGTGCCAGCAGCCAACAGGGAGTCACTGAAGCTTTCTTT.

This chain connects TRBV6-5 to TRBJ1-4; D is unclear. The CDR3 contains 14 residues. Trimming took 0 bases from V and 4 from J, leaving 6 bases between them. Germline CDR1 MNHEY, CDR2 SVGAGI. CDR3 loop: CASSYSPRNEKLFF. The CDR3 bases are TGTGCCAGCAGTTACTCTCCCCGTAATGAAAAACTGTTTTTT.

The CDR3 reads CASSSLAGRDTDTQYF. The CDR3 bases are TGTGCCAGCAGCTCTCTAGCGGGGAGGGACACAGATACGCAGTATTTT. The chain is built from TRBV7-6 and TRBJ2-3, with 9 nucleotides matching TRBD2. The J segment lost 2 bases and the V segment lost 4 bases, leaving 7 bases of the junction unmatched. Germline loops: CDR1 SGHVS, CDR2 FNYEAQ. CDR3 length: 16 amino acids.

This rearrangement joins TRBV3-1 (or the pseudogene TRBV3-2) to TRBJ1-2, with 7 bases aligning to TRBD1. The CDR3 has 12 residues. The J segment lost 8 bases and the V segment lost 5 bases, leaving 5 bases of the junction unmatched. The germline V gene encodes CDR1 LGHDT and CDR2 YNNKEL (reference sequence). The chain's CDR3 is CASSARQGGYTF. The CDR3 nucleotides are TGTGCCAGCAGCGCTCGACAGGGCGGCTACACCTTC.

V is TRBV10-1 and J is TRBJ2-1; 10 nucleotides line up with TRBD2. V was pared by 3 bases and J by 5 bases, with 4 bases of the junction left unmatched. The CDR3 contains 15 residues. Germline V CDR1 and CDR2: WNHNN, SYGVQD (reference sequence). CDR3 residues: CASSDPSGGDNEQFF. The CDR3 DNA reads as TGCGCCAGCAGTGACCCTAGCGGGGGAGACAATGAGCAGTTCTTC.

This clone was recorded once. CDR3 residues: CASSHPSVILYEQYF. The CDR3 nucleotides read TGCGCCAGCAGTCACCCGTCGGTAATACTCTACGAGCAGTACTTC. This rearrangement joins TRBV23-1 to TRBJ2-7; D uncertain. TRBV23-1 falls under the ORF class, with uncertain function. Trimming pared 3 bases from V and 3 bases from J, leaving 15 bases between. The CDR3 is made up of 15 amino acids.

This rearrangement joins TRBV28 to TRBJ2-1, with TRBD1 matching over 8 bases. Germline lookup yields CDR1 MDHEN and CDR2 SYDVKM. V was clipped by 6 bases and J by 7 bases; unmatched bases: 8. CDR3 length: 14 amino acids. The CDR3, as DNA: TGTGCCAGCAGGAAAGACAGGGGAGTAAATGAGCAGTTCTTC. It translates to CASRKDRGVNEQFF.

The V call is TRBV13, the J call TRBJ1-5; the D is unclear. The CDR3 consists of 14 residues. The germline V and J ends were trimmed by 0 bases and 5 bases, with 8 bases remaining between them. The germline V gene has CDR1 PRHDT and CDR2 FYEKMQ (reference sequence). CDR3 nucleotides: TGTGCCAGCAGCTTAGGCAGGCGGGATCAGCCCCAGCATTTT. Translating gives CASSLGRRDQPQHF.

V usage is TRBV4-2 and J usage is TRBJ2-7; D is possibly TRBD1 (5 bases). The V end lost 1 base, the J end lost 3 bases, and 7 bases lay between the germline ends. CDR3 size: 13 residues. In germline, CDR1 is LGHNA, CDR2 YNFKEQ. The CDR3 reads CASSQGQNYEQYF. For the CDR3, the DNA is TGTGCCAGCAGCCAAGGACAGAACTACGAGCAGTACTTC.

This clone was detected only once. The J gene is TRBJ1-2, the V gene TRBV30, with 8 bases matching TRBD1. J lost 5 bases, V lost 1 base, and 6 bases had no gene match. Germline V lookup: CDR1 GTSNPN, CDR2 SVGIG (reference sequence). The CDR3 contains 14 residues. CDR3 sequence: CAWSADRVTYGYTF. CDR3 sequence (DNA): TGTGCCTGGAGTGCGGACAGGGTAACGTATGGCTACACCTTC.

The chain employs TRBV6-6 and TRBJ2-5; perhaps TRBD1 as D (5 bases). The V and J ends lost 0 bases and 5 bases respectively, with 16 bases between them. This CDR3 is built from 16 residues. Looked up from germline, CDR1 is MNHNY and CDR2 is SVGAGI (reference sequence). CDR3 sequence: CASSYSRTRVGETQYF. As DNA, the CDR3 is TGTGCCAGCAGTTACTCGAGGACCAGGGTGGGGGAGACCCAGTACTTC.

The rearrangement uses TRBV15 and TRBJ2-7; 7 bases match TRBD2. The CDR3 has 15 residues. V lost 1 base to trimming and J lost 1 base; unmatched junction nucleotides: 4. The V gene's germline CDR1 is LNHNV and CDR2 YYDKDF (reference sequence). CDR3 region: CATSRVGGGSYEQYF. CDR3 sequence (DNA): TGTGCCACCAGCAGAGTTGGCGGGGGTTCCTACGAGCAGTACTTC.

The chain combines TRBV21-1 with TRBJ2-7; the D segment call TRBD1 is taken from the table without a DNA check. TRBV21-1 is a pseudogene segment. The CDR3 runs 12 residues. The CDR3 region has the DNA TGTGCCACCGGACAGGGAAGCTACGAGCAGTACTTC. Translation: CATGQGSYEQYF.

The chain is built from TRBV28 and TRBJ1-2; a possible D gene is TRBD1 (5 bases). Between the trimmed V and J ends, which lost 5 bases and 4 bases, there was a span of 17 bases. The CDR3 extends over 15 amino acids. CDR1 MDHEN and CDR2 SYDVKM come from the germline V gene. In DNA form, the CDR3 reads TGTGCCAGCAGTCCACTCTTCAGGGCCAGCTATGGCTACACCTTC. This codes for CASSPLFRASYGYTF.

The chain is built from TRBV19 and TRBJ1-3, with D unclear. V was cut by 5 bases and J by 0 bases, with 11 bases left in between. Looked up from germline, CDR1 is LNHDA and CDR2 is SQIVND (reference sequence). The length of the CDR3 is 15 residues. The CDR3 here is CASSVDTYSGNTIYF. The CDR3 DNA sequence: TGTGCCAGTAGTGTCGACACCTACTCTGGAAACACCATATATTTT.

This chain connects TRBV6-5 to TRBJ2-6; D call uncertain. The CDR3 runs to 13 residues. V lost 8 bases, J lost 2 bases, and 7 bases lay in between. The germline gives CDR1 MNHEY, CDR2 SVGAGI. The CDR3 spells CASALPGANVLTF. CDR3 coding DNA: TGTGCCAGCGCCCTACCTGGGGCCAACGTCCTGACTTTC.